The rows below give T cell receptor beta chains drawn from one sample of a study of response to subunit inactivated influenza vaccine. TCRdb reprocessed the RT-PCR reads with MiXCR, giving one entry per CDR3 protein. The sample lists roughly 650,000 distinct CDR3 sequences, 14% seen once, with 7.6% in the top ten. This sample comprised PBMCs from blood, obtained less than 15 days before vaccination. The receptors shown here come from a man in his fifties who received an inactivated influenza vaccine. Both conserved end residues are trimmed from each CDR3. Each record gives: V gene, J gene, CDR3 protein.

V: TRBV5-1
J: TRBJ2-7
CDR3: ASSLAAGANGYEQY

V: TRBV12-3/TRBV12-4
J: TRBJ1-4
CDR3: ASRKGVETNEKLF

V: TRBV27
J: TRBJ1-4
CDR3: ASSPRQFNEKLF

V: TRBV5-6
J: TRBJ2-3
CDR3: ASSLRTSGEDTQY

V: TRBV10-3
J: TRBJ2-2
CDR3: AIWSGIGELF

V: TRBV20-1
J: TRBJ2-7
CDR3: SAMGYSFYEQY

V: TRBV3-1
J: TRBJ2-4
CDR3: ASSQGGTGAKNIQY

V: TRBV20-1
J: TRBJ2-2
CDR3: SARRGGADGELF

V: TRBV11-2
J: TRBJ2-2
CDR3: ASSLEYRSTGELF

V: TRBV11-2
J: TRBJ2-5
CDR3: ASSSGAGAGETQY

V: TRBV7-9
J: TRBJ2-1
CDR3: ASSPLGNEQF